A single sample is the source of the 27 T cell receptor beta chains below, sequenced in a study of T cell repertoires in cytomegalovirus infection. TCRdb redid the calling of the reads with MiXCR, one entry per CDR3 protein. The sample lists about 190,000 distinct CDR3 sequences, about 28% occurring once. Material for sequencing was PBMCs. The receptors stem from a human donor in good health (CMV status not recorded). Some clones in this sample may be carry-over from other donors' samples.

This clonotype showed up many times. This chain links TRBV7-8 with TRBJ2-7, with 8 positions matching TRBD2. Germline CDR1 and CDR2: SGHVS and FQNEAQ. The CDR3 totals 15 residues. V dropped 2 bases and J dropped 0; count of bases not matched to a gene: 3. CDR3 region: CASSLSSGSSYEQYF. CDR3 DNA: TGTGCCAGCAGCTTATCAAGCGGGAGCTCCTACGAGCAGTACTTC.

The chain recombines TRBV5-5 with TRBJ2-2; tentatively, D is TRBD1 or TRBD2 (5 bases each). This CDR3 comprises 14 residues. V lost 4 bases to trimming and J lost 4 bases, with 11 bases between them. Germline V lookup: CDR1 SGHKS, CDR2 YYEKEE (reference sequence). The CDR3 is CASSLGPTTGELFF. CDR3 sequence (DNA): TGTGCCAGCAGCCTGGGACCCACCACCGGGGAGCTGTTTTTT.

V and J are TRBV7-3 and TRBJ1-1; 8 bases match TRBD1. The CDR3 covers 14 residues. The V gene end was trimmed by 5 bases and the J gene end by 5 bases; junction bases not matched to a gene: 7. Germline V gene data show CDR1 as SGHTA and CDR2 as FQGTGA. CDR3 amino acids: CASSLQGAETEAFF. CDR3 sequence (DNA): TGTGCCAGCAGCCTCCAGGGGGCGGAAACTGAAGCTTTCTTT.

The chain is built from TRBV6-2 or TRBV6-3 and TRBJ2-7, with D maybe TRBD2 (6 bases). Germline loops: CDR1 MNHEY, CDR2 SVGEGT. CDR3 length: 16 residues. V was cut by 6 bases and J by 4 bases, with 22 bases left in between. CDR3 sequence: CASSYDGAGPPYEQYF. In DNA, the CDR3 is TGTGCCAGCAGCTACGATGGGGCGGGACCCCCATACGAGCAGTACTTC.

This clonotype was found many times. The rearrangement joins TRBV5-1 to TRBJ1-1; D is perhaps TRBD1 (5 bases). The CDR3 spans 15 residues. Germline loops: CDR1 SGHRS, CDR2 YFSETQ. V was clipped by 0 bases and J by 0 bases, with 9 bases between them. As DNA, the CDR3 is TGCGCCAGCAGCTTGGAGGCAGGGATGAACACTGAAGCTTTCTTT. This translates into CASSLEAGMNTEAFF. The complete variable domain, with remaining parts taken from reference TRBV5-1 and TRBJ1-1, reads KAGVTQTPRYLIKTRGQQVTLSCSPISGHRSVSWYQQTPGQGLQFLFEYFSETQRNKGNFPGRFSGRQFSNSRSEMNVSTLELGDSALYLCASSLEAGMNTEAFFGQGTRLTVV.

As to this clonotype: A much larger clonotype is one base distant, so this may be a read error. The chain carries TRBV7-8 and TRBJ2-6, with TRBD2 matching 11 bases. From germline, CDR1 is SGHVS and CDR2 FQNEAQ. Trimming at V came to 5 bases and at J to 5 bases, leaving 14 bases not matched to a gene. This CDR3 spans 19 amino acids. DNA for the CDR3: TGTGCCAGCAGCCCCTTCACTAGCGGGGGCTTGACTAGGGCCAACGTCCTGACTTTC. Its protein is CASSPFTSGGLTRANVLTF.

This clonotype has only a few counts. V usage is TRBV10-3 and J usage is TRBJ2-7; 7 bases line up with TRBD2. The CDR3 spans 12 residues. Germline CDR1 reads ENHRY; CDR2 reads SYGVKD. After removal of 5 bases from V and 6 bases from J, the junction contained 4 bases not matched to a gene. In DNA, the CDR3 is TGTGCCATCAGTTCGGGAGGAGGCGAGCAGTACTTC. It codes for CAISSGGGEQYF.

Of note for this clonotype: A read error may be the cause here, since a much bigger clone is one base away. CDR3 sequence reads: CASSQQGWAGYTF. In DNA, the CDR3 is TGTGCCAGCAGCCAACAGGGTTGGGCTGGCTACACCTTC. The chain couples TRBV7-2 to TRBJ1-2; D might be TRBD1 (6 bases). CDR3 length: 13 residues. Trimming removed 5 bases from V and 7 bases from J, with 14 bases in between. Germline CDR1 is SGHTA and CDR2 is FQGNSA.

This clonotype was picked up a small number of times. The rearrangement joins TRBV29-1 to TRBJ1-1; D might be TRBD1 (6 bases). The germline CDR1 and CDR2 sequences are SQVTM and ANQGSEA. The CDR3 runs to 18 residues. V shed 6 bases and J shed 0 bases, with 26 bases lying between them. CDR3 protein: CSVRGGIGLVPMNTEAFF. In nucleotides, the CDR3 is TGCAGCGTCAGAGGGGGAATCGGCCTCGTACCTATGAACACTGAAGCTTTCTTT.

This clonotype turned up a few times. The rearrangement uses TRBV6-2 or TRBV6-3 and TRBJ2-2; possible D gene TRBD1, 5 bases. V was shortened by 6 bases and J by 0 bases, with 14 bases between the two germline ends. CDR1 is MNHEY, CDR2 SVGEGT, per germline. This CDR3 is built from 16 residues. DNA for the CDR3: TGTGCCAGCAGCCGCGACAGAACCCCGAACACCGGGGAGCTGTTTTTT. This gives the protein CASSRDRTPNTGELFF.

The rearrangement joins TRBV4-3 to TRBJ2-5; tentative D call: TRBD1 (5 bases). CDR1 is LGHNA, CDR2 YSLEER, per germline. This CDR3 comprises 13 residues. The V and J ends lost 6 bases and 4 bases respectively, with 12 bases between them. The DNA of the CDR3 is TGCGCCAGCAGTCTAAGAAGGGGAGAGACCCAGTACTTC. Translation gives CASSLRRGETQYF.

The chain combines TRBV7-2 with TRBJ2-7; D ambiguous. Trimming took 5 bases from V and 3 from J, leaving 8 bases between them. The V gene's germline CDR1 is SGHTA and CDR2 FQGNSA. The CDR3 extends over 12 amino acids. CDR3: CASSPDGYEQYF. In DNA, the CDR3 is TGTGCCAGCAGCCCCGACGGCTACGAGCAGTACTTC.

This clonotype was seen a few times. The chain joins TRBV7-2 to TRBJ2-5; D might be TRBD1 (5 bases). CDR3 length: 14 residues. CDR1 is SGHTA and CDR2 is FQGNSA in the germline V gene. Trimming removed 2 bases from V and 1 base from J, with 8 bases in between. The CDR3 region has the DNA TGTGCCAGCAGCTTACAGGGCTCCCAAGAGACCCAGTACTTC. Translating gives CASSLQGSQETQYF.

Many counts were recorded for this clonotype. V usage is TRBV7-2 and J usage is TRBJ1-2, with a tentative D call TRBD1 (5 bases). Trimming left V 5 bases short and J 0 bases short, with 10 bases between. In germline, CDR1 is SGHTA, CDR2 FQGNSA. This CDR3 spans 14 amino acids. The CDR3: CASSPRGPNYGYTF. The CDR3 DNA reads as TGTGCCAGCAGCCCCCGGGGACCTAACTATGGCTACACCTTC.

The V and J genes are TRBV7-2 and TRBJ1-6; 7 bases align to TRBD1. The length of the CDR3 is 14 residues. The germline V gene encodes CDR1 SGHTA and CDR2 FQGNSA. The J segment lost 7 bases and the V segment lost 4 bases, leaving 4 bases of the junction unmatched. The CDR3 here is CASSSLGGNSPLHF. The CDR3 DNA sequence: TGTGCCAGCAGCTCGTTAGGGGGCAATTCACCCCTCCACTTT.

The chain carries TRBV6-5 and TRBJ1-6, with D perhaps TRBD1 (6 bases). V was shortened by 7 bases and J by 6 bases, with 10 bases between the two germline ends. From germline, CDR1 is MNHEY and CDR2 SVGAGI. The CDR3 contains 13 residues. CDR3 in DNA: TGTGCCAGCACGGGGGCCGTTAATTCACCCCTCCACTTT. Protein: CASTGAVNSPLHF.

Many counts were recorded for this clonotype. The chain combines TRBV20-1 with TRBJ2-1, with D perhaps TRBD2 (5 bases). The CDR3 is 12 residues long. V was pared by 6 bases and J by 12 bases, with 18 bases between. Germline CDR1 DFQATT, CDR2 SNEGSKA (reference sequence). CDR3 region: CSAHTGGFVQFF. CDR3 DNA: TGCAGTGCCCATACCGGAGGATTCGTGCAGTTCTTC.

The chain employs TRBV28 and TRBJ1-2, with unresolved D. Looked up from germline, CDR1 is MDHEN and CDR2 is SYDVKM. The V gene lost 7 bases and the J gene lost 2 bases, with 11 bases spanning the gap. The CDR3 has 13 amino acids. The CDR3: CASKGSRNYGYTF. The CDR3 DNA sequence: TGTGCCAGCAAAGGCTCCAGGAACTATGGCTACACCTTC.

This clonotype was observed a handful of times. This CDR3 reads CASSQDTDPGDLNTEAFF. CDR3 in DNA: TGTGCCAGCAGCCAAGATACGGATCCTGGGGACCTGAACACTGAAGCTTTCTTT. This chain joins TRBV14 and TRBJ1-1, with D possibly matching TRBD1 (5 bases). The length of the CDR3 is 18 residues. CDR1 is SGHDN and CDR2 is FVKESK in the germline V gene. V was pared by 0 bases and J by 0 bases, with 17 bases between.

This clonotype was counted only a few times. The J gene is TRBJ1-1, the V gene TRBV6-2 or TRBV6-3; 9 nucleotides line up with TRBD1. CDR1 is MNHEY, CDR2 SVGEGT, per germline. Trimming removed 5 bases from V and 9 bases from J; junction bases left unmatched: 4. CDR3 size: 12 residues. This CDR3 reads CASSPQGAQAFF. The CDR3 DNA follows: TGTGCCAGCAGTCCACAGGGGGCTCAAGCTTTCTTT.

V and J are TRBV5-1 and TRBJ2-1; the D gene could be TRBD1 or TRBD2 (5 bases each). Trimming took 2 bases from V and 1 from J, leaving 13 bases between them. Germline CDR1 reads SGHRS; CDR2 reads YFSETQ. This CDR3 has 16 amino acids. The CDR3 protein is CASSLGGGDSYNEQFF. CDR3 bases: TGCGCCAGCAGCTTAGGTGGGGGAGATTCCTACAATGAGCAGTTCTTC.

The CDR3 loop is CASGAAWDTEAFF. CDR3 nucleotide sequence: TGTGCCAGCGGTGCAGCTTGGGACACTGAAGCTTTCTTT. The chain joins TRBV27 to TRBJ1-1, with D unresolved. In germline, CDR1 is MNHEY, CDR2 SMNVEV (reference sequence). Trimming removed 8 bases from V and 3 bases from J, with 13 bases in between. The CDR3 covers 13 residues.

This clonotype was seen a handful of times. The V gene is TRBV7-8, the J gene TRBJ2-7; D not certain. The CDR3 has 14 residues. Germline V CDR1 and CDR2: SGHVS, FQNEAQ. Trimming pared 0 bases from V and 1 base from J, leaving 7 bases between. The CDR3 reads CASSLAHSSYEQYF. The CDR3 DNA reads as TGTGCCAGCAGCTTAGCGCACAGTTCCTACGAGCAGTACTTC. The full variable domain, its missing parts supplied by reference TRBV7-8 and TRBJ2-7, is GAGVSQSPRYKVAKRGQDVALRCDPISGHVSLFWYQQALGQGPEFLTYFQNEAQLDKSGLPSDRFFAERPEGSVSTLKIQRTQQEDSAVYLCASSLAHSSYEQYFGPGTRLTVT.

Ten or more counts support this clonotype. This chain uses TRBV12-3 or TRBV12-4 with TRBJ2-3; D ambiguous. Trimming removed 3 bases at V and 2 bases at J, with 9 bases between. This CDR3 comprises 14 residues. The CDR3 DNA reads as TGTGCCAGCAGTTTGGAGTTGTCCACAGATACGCAGTATTTT. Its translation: CASSLELSTDTQYF.

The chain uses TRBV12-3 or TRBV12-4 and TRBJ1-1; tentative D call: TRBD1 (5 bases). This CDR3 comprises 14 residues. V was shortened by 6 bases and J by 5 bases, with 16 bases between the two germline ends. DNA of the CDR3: TGTGCCAGCAGCCCTGAGGGACCGAGAACTGAAGCTTTCTTT. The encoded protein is CASSPEGPRTEAFF.

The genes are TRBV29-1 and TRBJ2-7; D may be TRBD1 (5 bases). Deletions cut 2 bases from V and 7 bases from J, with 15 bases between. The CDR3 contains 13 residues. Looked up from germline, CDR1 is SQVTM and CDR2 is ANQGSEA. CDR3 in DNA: TGCAGCGTTGAACTCAGGGTACAAGGGGAGCAGTACTTC. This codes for CSVELRVQGEQYF.

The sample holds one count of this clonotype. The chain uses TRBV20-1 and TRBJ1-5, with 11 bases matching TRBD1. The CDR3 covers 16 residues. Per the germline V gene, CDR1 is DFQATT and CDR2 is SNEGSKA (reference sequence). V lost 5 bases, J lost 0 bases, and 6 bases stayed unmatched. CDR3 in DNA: TGCAGTGCTCTCAGTGGGACAGGGGGTAGCAATCAGCCCCAGCATTTT. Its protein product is CSALSGTGGSNQPQHF.